Only one count was recorded for the clone carrying this T cell receptor (beta chain). The antigen is not known. The junction shows a germline mismatch at one end, possibly a read error. The CDR3 contains 16 residues. The germline V gene has CDR1 SSHAT and CDR2 FNYEAQ (reference sequence). Constant-segment primers and 5'RACE yielded cDNA libraries for TCR alpha and TCR beta, each carrying sample barcodes and UMIs. TCRdb redid the calling of the 5' RACE reads with MiXCR, one entry per CDR3 protein. The sample has about 430,000 distinct CDR3 sequences, around 24% seen once; the top ten hold around 9.5%. The data were obtained in a study of T-cell memory formation after mild COVID-19. Study-wide points: Nothing showed for sure that second-wave clones peaking on day 37 were SARS-CoV-2 specific.

The TCR sequence derives from an adult woman who had mild COVID-19 (a few samples of this study predate the infection). Cell type and time point are not known. Source material: PBMCs or a T cell subset sorted from them (not recorded which). This chain joins TRBV7-7 and TRBJ2-1; TRBD1 matches at 7 bases. CDR3 sequence (DNA): TGTGCTAGCAGCTCGTTTGAGGGACAGTCGGAGGATGAGCAGTTCTTC. Residues: CASSSFEGQSEDEQFF.